What follows are 3 T cell receptor beta chains derived from one specimen sequenced in a study of blood T cell repertoires in COVID-19. The method was immunoSEQ multiplex PCR; TCRdb's version includes in-frame clones alone and lacks a portion of them. This sample has roughly 460,000 clones, with about 87% found just once. The source material was peripheral blood. These receptors were obtained from a man aged 18 to 29 with COVID-19, enrolled during active disease.

The CDR3 sequence: CASSVRQGNTGELFF. In DNA, the CDR3 is TGTGCCAGCAGCGTGAGACAGGGGAACACCGGGGAGCTGTTTTTT. The chain has TRBV9 and TRBJ2-2, with TRBD1 identical over 7 bases. Germline CDR1 is SGDLS and CDR2 is YYNGEE. V was pared by 2 bases and J by 1 base, with 2 bases of the junction left unmatched. The CDR3 covers 15 residues. Complete variable domain (other parts from reference TRBV9 and TRBJ2-2): DSGVTQTPKHLITATGQRVTLRCSPRSGDLSVYWYQQSLDQGLQFLIQYYNGEERAKGNILERFSAQQFPDLHSELNLSSLELGDSALYFCASSVRQGNTGELFFGEGSRLTVL.

The CDR3 protein is CASDPGTAKETQYF. CDR3 bases: TGCGCCAGCGACCCTGGGACAGCGAAAGAGACCCAGTACTTC. This chain uses TRBV5-1 with TRBJ2-5; TRBD1 agrees at 7 bases. The CDR3 consists of 14 residues. Trimming cost V 7 bases and J 3 bases; bases outside gene matches: 9. Germline values: CDR1 SGHRS, CDR2 YFSETQ.

The chain is built from TRBV4-1 and TRBJ1-4; no reliable D call. Between the trimmed V and J ends, which lost 1 base and 8 bases, there was a span of 14 bases. CDR1 is MGHRA and CDR2 is YSYEKL in the germline V gene. The CDR3 has 15 residues. CDR3: CASSQAAVGGEKLFF. The CDR3 DNA reads as TGCGCCAGCAGCCAAGCGGCGGTTGGAGGGGAAAAACTGTTTTTT.